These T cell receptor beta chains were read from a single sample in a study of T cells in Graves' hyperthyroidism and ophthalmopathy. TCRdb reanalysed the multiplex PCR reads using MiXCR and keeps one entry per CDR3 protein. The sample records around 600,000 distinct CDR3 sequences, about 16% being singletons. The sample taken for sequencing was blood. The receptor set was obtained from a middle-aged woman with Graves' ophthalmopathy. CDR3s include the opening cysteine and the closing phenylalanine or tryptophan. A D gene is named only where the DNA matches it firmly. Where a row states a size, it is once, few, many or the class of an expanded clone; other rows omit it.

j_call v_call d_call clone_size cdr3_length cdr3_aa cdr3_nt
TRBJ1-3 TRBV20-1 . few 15 CSARDARGRLDTIYF TGCAGTGCTAGAGACGCCAGGGGACGCTTGGACACCATATATTTT
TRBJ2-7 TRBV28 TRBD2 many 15 CATDPLAGGPREQYF TGTGCCACCGACCCCCTGGCGGGAGGGCCGAGAGAGCAGTACTTC
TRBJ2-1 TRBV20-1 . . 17 CSARQLGSGRSYNEQFF TGCAGTGCTAGACAGTTGGGGAGCGGTCGCTCCTACAATGAGCAGTTCTTC
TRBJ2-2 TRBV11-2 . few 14 CASSFPQGIGELFF TGTGCCAGCAGCTTTCCCCAGGGAATCGGGGAGCTGTTTTTT
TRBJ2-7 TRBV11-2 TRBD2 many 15 CASSLAGAGVYEQYF TGTGCCAGCAGCTTAGCCGGAGCGGGGGTATACGAGCAGTACTTC
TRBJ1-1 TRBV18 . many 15 CASSPPNRGVTEAFF TGTGCCAGCTCACCACCGAACCGGGGCGTTACTGAAGCTTTCTTT
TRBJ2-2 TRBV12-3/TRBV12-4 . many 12 CASRSIGGELFF TGTGCCAGCAGGAGCATCGGCGGGGAGCTGTTTTTT
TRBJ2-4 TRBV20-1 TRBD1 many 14 CSASFGQGKNIQYF TGCAGTGCTAGCTTCGGACAGGGGAAAAACATTCAGTACTTC
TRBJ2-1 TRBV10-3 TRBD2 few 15 CAIRTGTTSHNEQFF TGTGCCATCAGAACCGGGACTACGTCTCACAATGAGCAGTTCTTC
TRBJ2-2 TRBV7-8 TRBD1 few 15 CASSKQGVHTGELFF TGTGCCAGCAGCAAACAGGGGGTTCACACCGGGGAGCTGTTTTTT
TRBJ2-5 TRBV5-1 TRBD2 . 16 CASSFSGTSGQETQYF TGCGCCAGCAGCTTTTCCGGGACTAGCGGTCAAGAGACCCAGTACTTC
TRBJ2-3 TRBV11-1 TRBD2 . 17 CASSSAGGAGATDTQYF TGTGCCAGCAGCTCAGCGGGGGGGGCGGGGGCCACAGATACGCAGTATTTT
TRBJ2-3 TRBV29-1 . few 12 CSVDWGADTQYF TGCAGCGTTGACTGGGGAGCGGATACGCAGTATTTT
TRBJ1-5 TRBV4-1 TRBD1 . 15 CASSQPTGVNQPQHF TGCGCCAGCAGCCAGCCCACAGGGGTAAATCAGCCCCAGCATTTT
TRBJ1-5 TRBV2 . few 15 CASRGQDGGNQPQHF TGTGCCAGCAGAGGACAAGATGGGGGCAATCAGCCCCAGCATTTT
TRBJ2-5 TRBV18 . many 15 CASSRQDGPRETQYF TGTGCCAGCTCCCGACAGGACGGACCCCGGGAGACCCAGTACTTC
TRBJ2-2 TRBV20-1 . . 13 CSASTIIDGELFF TGCAGTGCTAGTACAATTATTGACGGGGAGCTGTTTTTT
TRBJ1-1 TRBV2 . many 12 CASTVGAPKAFF TGTGCCAGCACAGTGGGGGCACCTAAAGCTTTCTTT
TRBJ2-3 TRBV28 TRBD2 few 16 CASSSTSVPETDTQYF TGTGCCAGCAGTTCCACTAGCGTCCCAGAGACTGATACGCAGTATTTT
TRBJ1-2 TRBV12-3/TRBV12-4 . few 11 CASSFSGGYTF TGTGCCAGCAGTTTTAGCGGCGGCTACACCTTC
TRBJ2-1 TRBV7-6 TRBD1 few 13 CASAAGGYNEQFF TGTGCCAGCGCCGCAGGGGGTTACAATGAGCAGTTCTTC
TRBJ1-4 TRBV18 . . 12 CASSQNNEKLFF TGTGCCAGCTCACAGAATAATGAAAAACTGTTTTTT
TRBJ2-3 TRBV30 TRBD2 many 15 CAWRRYGLAADTQYF TGTGCCTGGAGACGATACGGACTAGCGGCAGATACGCAGTATTTT
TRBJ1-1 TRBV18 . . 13 CASPPSVNTEAFF TGTGCCAGCCCACCATCGGTGAACACTGAAGCTTTCTTT
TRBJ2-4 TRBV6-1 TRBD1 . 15 CASSALTGGKNIQYF TGTGCCAGCAGTGCACTTACAGGGGGTAAAAACATTCAGTACTTC
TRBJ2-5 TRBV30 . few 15 CAWSERRGGVETQYF TGTGCCTGGAGTGAGCGGCGGGGTGGCGTAGAGACCCAGTACTTC
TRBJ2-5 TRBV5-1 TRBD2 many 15 CASSLSSGGQETQYF TGCGCCAGCAGCTTGAGTAGCGGGGGGCAAGAGACCCAGTACTTC
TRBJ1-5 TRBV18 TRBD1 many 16 CASSPGQGESNQPQHF TGTGCCAGCTCACCGGGACAGGGAGAGAGCAATCAGCCCCAGCATTTT
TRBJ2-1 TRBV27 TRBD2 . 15 CASSFIVAGSHEQFF TGTGCCAGCAGTTTCATCGTAGCGGGTTCACATGAGCAGTTCTTC
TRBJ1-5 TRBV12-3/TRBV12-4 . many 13 CASTGQPNQPQHF TGTGCCAGCACCGGACAGCCAAATCAGCCCCAGCATTTT
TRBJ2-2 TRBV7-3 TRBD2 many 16 CASSLTGLARSGELFF TGTGCCAGCAGCTTAACCGGACTAGCTAGGTCCGGGGAGCTGTTTTTT
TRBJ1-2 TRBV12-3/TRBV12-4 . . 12 CASSPKGYGYTF TGTGCCAGCAGTCCCAAGGGGTACGGCTACACCTTC
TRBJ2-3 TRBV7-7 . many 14 CASSLGPDTDTQYF TGTGCTAGCAGCTTAGGCCCGGACACAGATACGCAGTATTTT
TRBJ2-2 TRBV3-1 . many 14 CASSPRGQVGELFF TGTGCCAGCAGCCCCCGAGGGCAGGTCGGGGAGCTGTTTTTT
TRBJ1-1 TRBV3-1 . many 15 CASSQEGQGNTEAFF TGTGCCAGCAGCCAAGAAGGCCAGGGGAACACTGAAGCTTTCTTT
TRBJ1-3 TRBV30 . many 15 CAWSLTLGAGNTIYF TGTGCCTGGAGTTTAACACTCGGGGCTGGAAACACCATATATTTT
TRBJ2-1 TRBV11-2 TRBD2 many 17 CASSSPAGGYDYNEQFF TGTGCCAGCAGCTCTCCGGCGGGAGGGTATGATTACAATGAGCAGTTCTTC
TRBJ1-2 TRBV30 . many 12 CAWSAGPYGYTF TGTGCCTGGAGTGCTGGCCCCTATGGCTACACCTTC
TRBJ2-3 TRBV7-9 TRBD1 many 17 CASSLTWTGGTTDTQYF TGTGCCAGCAGCTTAACCTGGACAGGGGGCACCACAGATACGCAGTATTTT
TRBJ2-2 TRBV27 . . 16 CASSWGTTPSAGELFF TGTGCCAGCAGTTGGGGGACCACCCCGAGCGCCGGGGAGCTGTTTTTT
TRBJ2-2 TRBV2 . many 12 CASMEDTGELFF TGTGCCAGCATGGAGGACACCGGGGAGCTGTTTTTT
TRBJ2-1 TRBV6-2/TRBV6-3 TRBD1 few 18 CASSSHPWRDREDNEQFF TGTGCCAGCAGCTCGCACCCGTGGCGGGACAGGGAGGACAATGAGCAGTTCTTC
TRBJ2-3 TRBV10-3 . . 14 CATRQTQTGDTQYF TGTGCCACAAGACAGACCCAGACTGGGGATACGCAGTATTTT
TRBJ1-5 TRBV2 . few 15 CASSDAIRGNQPQHF TGTGCCAGCAGTGACGCGATTAGGGGGAATCAGCCCCAGCATTTT
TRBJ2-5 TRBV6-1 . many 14 CASSSIGGLETQYF TGTGCCAGCAGTTCCATAGGGGGGTTGGAGACCCAGTACTTC
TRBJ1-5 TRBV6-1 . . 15 CASSDRGGVGQPQHF TGTGCCAGCAGTGACAGAGGAGGGGTGGGTCAGCCCCAGCATTTT
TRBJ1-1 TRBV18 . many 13 CASSPSANTEAFF TGTGCCAGCTCACCATCGGCGAACACTGAAGCTTTCTTT
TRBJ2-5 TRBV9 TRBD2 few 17 CASSVGLAGVGQETQYF TGTGCCAGCAGCGTAGGACTAGCGGGAGTTGGGCAAGAGACCCAGTACTTC
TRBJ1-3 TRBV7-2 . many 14 CASSPDSAGNTIYF TGTGCCAGCAGCCCCGATAGCGCTGGAAACACCATATATTTT
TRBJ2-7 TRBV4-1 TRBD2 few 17 CASSQVAGHLVAYEQYF TGCGCCAGCAGCCAAGTAGCGGGCCACCTGGTCGCCTACGAGCAGTACTTC
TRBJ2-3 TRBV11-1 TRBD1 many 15 CASSPDRGRVNTQYF TGTGCCAGCAGCCCGGACAGGGGGCGGGTGAATACGCAGTATTTT
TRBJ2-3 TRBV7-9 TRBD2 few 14 CASSIGTSGDTQYF TGTGCCAGCAGCATTGGGACTAGCGGGGATACGCAGTATTTT
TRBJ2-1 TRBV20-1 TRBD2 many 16 CSAKSASGSSYNEQFF TGCAGTGCCAAGTCGGCTAGCGGCAGCTCCTACAATGAGCAGTTCTTC
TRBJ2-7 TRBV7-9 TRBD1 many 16 CASSASDRGQGYEQYF TGTGCCAGCAGCGCCAGCGACAGGGGCCAGGGCTACGAGCAGTACTTC
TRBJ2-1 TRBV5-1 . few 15 CASSLVAEIYNEQFF TGCGCCAGCAGCTTGGTAGCGGAAATTTACAATGAGCAGTTCTTC